This T cell receptor (beta chain) emerged from a study of shared clonotypes between healthy human individuals. Turning to the study itself: The donor pool was made up of a couple of women and three men aged 18 to 49. Per-donor plates numbered three CD4 naive, three CD4 memory, two CD8 naive and one CD8 memory.

Per germline, CDR1 MDHEN and CDR2 SYDVKM. V was pared by 5 bases and J by 1 base, with 6 bases between. The CDR3 loop spans 14 amino acids. Naive CD8 cells, CD45RO-negative and positively selected for CCR7, excluded terminally differentiated effector memory CD45RA+ cells. Several immunoSEQ plates held equal portions of the genomic DNA taken from each subset. Assay: immunoSEQ multiplex PCR; the TCRdb copy retains only in-frame clones and omits some. This table has hundreds of thousands of clones, roughly 98% appearing once. Study-level findings and limits: In general, naive subsets displayed greater estimated richness than memory subsets did.

In the case of this clone: Its target is unknown.

The TCR was taken from a man aged 25-40 years in good health. This chain links TRBV28 with TRBJ2-6, with TRBD1 as a possible D gene (6 bases). Source material: naive CD8+ T cells sorted from blood. The CDR3 DNA reads TGTGCCAGCAGTACAGGGTCTGGGGCCAACGTCCTGACTTTC. As protein: CASSTGSGANVLTF. Filled out from reference TRBV28 and TRBJ2-6, the complete variable domain reads DVKVTQSSRYLVKRTGEKVFLECVQDMDHENMFWYRQDPGLGLRLIYFSYDVKMKEKGDIPEGYSVSREKKERFSLILESASTNQTSMYLCASSTGSGANVLTFGAGSRLTVL.